The 16 T cell receptor beta chains below come from one sample, sequenced in a study of regulatory T cells in long-lasting Graves disease. Time point: newly diagnosed GD, antithyroid drugs for less than 3 months. Isolated PBMC RNA provided the starting material for the TCR library. Assembly of TCR beta libraries relied on iRepertoire HTBI primers together with Arm-PCR of CDR3 regions. Each CDR3 protein gets one entry after TCRdb re-called the multiplex PCR reads with MiXCR. This table holds around 400,000 distinct CDR3 sequences, roughly a sixth found once. The sequenced sample was peripheral blood mononuclear cells (PBMCs), obtained at new diagnosis, from a patient treated with antithyroid drugs. Receptor source: a female donor with Graves disease.

Many counts were recorded for this clonotype. The chain has TRBV19 and TRBJ2-5; 9 nucleotides align to TRBD1. CDR3 size: 14 residues. With 5 bases clipped from V and 2 bases from J, the junction kept 3 bases outside the gene matches. Germline-derived CDR1 and CDR2 are LNHDA and SQIVND (reference sequence). CDR3 sequence (DNA): TGTGCCAGTAGTCAAGGGACAGGGCAAGAGACCCAGTACTTC. It translates to CASSQGTGQETQYF.

This clonotype was recorded at least ten times. In DNA form, the CDR3 reads TGCGCCAGCAGTGGGAGTGGGGTGAACACCGGGGAGCTGTTTTTT. The encoded protein is CASSGSGVNTGELFF. V is TRBV10-1 and J is TRBJ2-2; no clear D gene. The CDR3 has 15 amino acids. Germline CDR1 reads WNHNN; CDR2 reads SYGVQD (reference sequence). Between the trimmed V and J ends, which lost 4 bases and 1 base, there was a span of 10 bases.

This clonotype was picked up a small number of times. The chain recombines TRBV12-3 or TRBV12-4 with TRBJ2-1, with D hard to call. V was clipped by 8 bases and J by 0 bases, with 11 bases between them. CDR3 length: 14 residues. CDR3 nucleotides: TGTGCCAGCTCCCTCTGGAGCTCCTACAATGAGCAGTTCTTC. The encoded protein is CASSLWSSYNEQFF.

This clonotype appeared many times. The gene calls are TRBV2 and TRBJ1-1; D ambiguous. The CDR3 sequence is 15 residues long. CDR1 and CDR2 (germline): SNHLY, FYNNEI. V lost 6 bases and J 1 base, leaving 15 bases between the germline ends. The CDR3 here is CASSNVQLTNTEAFF. The CDR3 bases are TGTGCCAGCAGCAACGTACAGTTGACGAACACTGAAGCTTTCTTT. The complete variable domain, with remaining parts taken from reference TRBV2 and TRBJ1-1, reads EPEVTQTPSHQVTQMGQEVILRCVPISNHLYFYWYRQILGQKVEFLVSFYNNEISEKSEIFDDQFSVERPDGSNFTLKIRSTKLEDSAMYFCASSNVQLTNTEAFFGQGTRLTVV.

This chain uses TRBV5-1 with TRBJ2-7; a possible D gene is TRBD2 (7 bases). The V end was cut by 4 bases, the J end by 3 bases, with 20 bases between. The CDR3 has 16 amino acids. Germline values: CDR1 SGHRS, CDR2 YFSETQ. CDR3 sequence reads: CASSLTAGASGYEQYF. CDR3 in DNA: TGCGCCAGCAGCCTAACGGCGGGGGCTAGCGGCTACGAGCAGTACTTC. Full variable domain (outside the CDR3, taken from reference TRBV5-1 and TRBJ2-7): KAGVTQTPRYLIKTRGQQVTLSCSPISGHRSVSWYQQTPGQGLQFLFEYFSETQRNKGNFPGRFSGRQFSNSRSEMNVSTLELGDSALYLCASSLTAGASGYEQYFGPGTRLTVT.

This clonotype was seen many times. V usage is TRBV28 and J usage is TRBJ1-2; D not resolved. This CDR3 spans 13 amino acids. Germline V lookup: CDR1 MDHEN, CDR2 SYDVKM. Trimming pared 5 bases from V and 6 bases from J, leaving 13 bases between. CDR3 in amino acids: CASSPTWRDGYTF. In DNA, the CDR3 is TGTGCCAGCAGTCCCACGTGGAGGGATGGCTACACCTTC.

On this clonotype itself: A much larger clonotype is one base distant, so this may be a read error. The genes are TRBV12-3 or TRBV12-4 and TRBJ1-2, with D uncertain. The CDR3 runs to 13 residues. In DNA form, the CDR3 reads TGTGCCAGACCGGACGGAGAGGACTATGGCTACGCCTTC. Translating it yields CARPDGEDYGYAF.

This clonotype was seen more than once but under ten times. This chain links TRBV4-1 with TRBJ1-5; D remains unclear. The CDR3 has 13 amino acids. V lost 1 base and J 7 bases, leaving 8 bases between the germline ends. CDR1 and CDR2 (germline): MGHRA, YSYEKL. The chain's CDR3 is CASSQVSGQPQHF. In DNA form, the CDR3 reads TGCGCCAGCAGCCAAGTCTCGGGACAGCCCCAGCATTTT.

At least ten counts were recorded for this clonotype. The V and J genes are TRBV2 and TRBJ1-1, with D possibly matching TRBD1 (6 bases). Between the trimmed V and J ends, which lost 9 bases and 7 bases, there was a span of 18 bases. This CDR3 has 13 residues. The V gene's germline CDR1 is SNHLY and CDR2 FYNNEI. In nucleotides, the CDR3 is TGTGCCAGTCTGACAGGTCCCGAATATGAAGCTTTCTTT. Protein sequence: CASLTGPEYEAFF.

On this clonotype: This sequence may be a read error, since a much larger clone differs from it by one base. The chain links TRBV4-3 to TRBJ1-5; tentative D call: TRBD1 (5 bases). The germline V and J ends were trimmed by 6 bases and 4 bases, with 16 bases remaining between them. Germline V gene lookup returns CDR1 LGHNA and CDR2 YSLEER. The CDR3 length is 15 residues. The CDR3 loop reads CASRNWDRRNQPQHF. The CDR3, as DNA: TGCGCCAGCAGAAACTGGGACCGCCGGAATCAGCCCCAGCATTTT.

This clonotype showed up many times. The V call is TRBV20-1, the J call TRBJ2-7; 10 bases agree with TRBD1. Germline loops: CDR1 DFQATT, CDR2 SNEGSKA (reference sequence). Trimming took 4 bases from V and 0 from J; bases not matched to a gene: 6. CDR3 size: 15 residues. Here the CDR3 DNA reads TGCAGTGCTAAGGGACAGGGGCAGTACTCCTACGAGCAGTACTTC. Translated: CSAKGQGQYSYEQYF.

At least ten counts were recorded for this clonotype. This rearrangement joins TRBV4-3 to TRBJ2-3, with 10 nucleotides matching TRBD2. Per the germline V gene, CDR1 is LGHNA and CDR2 is YSLEER. The CDR3 sequence is 16 residues long. The ends lost 0 bases at V and 5 bases at J; junction bases unmatched: 5. The CDR3 loop reads CASSQDTSGIEDTQYF. Here the CDR3 DNA reads TGCGCCAGCAGCCAAGATACTAGCGGGATTGAAGATACGCAGTATTTT.

Many counts were recorded for this clonotype. V usage is TRBV20-1 and J usage is TRBJ2-7, with D unresolved. V lost 2 bases to trimming and J lost 0 bases, with 14 bases between them. CDR3 length: 15 residues. Germline CDR1 reads DFQATT; CDR2 reads SNEGSKA (reference sequence). In DNA form, the CDR3 reads TGCAGTGCTAGAAAACGTTCAGGTCCCTCCTACGAGCAGTACTTC. Translated, it gives CSARKRSGPSYEQYF.

This clonotype was detected many times. The chain has TRBV7-2 and TRBJ2-5, with D perhaps given as TRBD1 or TRBD2 (6 bases each). Trimming removed 2 bases at V and 4 bases at J, with 11 bases between. The CDR3 is 14 residues long. CDR1 and CDR2 from the germline V gene are SGHTA and FQGNSA. The CDR3 DNA reads as TGTGCCAGCAGCTTACAAGGAGGGGGAGAGACCCAGTACTTC. Translation gives CASSLQGGGETQYF.

This clonotype showed up just a few times. J is TRBJ1-6 and V is TRBV18; D remains unclear. The CDR3 is made up of 15 amino acids. Germline CDR1 reads KGHSH; CDR2 reads LQKENI. Between the trimmed V and J ends, which lost 1 base and 9 bases, there was a span of 13 bases. CDR3 nucleotides: TGTGCCAGCTCACCACATATAAAGACCGGTTCACCCCTCCACTTT. It is translated as CASSPHIKTGSPLHF.

This clonotype was recorded a few times. The J gene is TRBJ2-2, the V gene TRBV7-2, with TRBD2 as a possible D gene (7 bases). V lost 3 bases, J lost 5 bases, and 13 bases lay in between. The CDR3 spans 15 residues. In germline, CDR1 is SGHTA, CDR2 FQGNSA. CDR3 DNA: TGTGCCAGCAGCTTTAAGGGGGGGGGAACCGGGGAGCTGTTTTTT. Its translation is CASSFKGGGTGELFF.